The source of this T cell receptor beta chain is a study of blood T cell repertoires in COVID-19. Study summary: COVID-19 samples collected from the United States, Italy and Spain covered acute and convalescent phases. In each case, the material was cDNA or gDNA derived from T cells, B-cell-depleted T cells, or PBMCs.

CDR3 length: 15 residues. The germline V gene encodes CDR1 MNHNS and CDR2 SASEGT. V was clipped by 3 bases and J by 3 bases; unmatched bases: 5. In the authors' workflow: For nucleated cells, counts were estimated from reference gene primer amplification. The assay was immunoSEQ multiplex PCR, and TCRdb's table has in-frame clones only and misses some. V, J and clone size were drawn from that table, and D and trimming were deduced from the DNA. The sample carries approximately 410,000 clones, around 86% recorded once. The origin of this receptor is a woman in her twenties or thirties with active or convalescent COVID-19. Sequencing used peripheral blood. This chain connects TRBV6-1 to TRBJ1-3; 7 bases fit TRBD1. The CDR3, as DNA: TGTGCCAGCAGTGAGGGGCCAGGGGGTGGAAACACCATATATTTT. Its translation is CASSEGPGGGNTIYF.